The rows below give T cell receptor beta chains drawn from one sample of a study of T-cell reconstitution after alpha-beta-depleted transplantation in children. In TCRdb, the PCR reads were re-called with MiXCR into one record per CDR3 protein. The sample consists of 250,000 to 400,000 distinct CDR3 sequences, 20% to 30% of them appearing once. Sample: PBMCs, mostly from graft donor cells, taken 180 days after TCRalphabeta/CD19-depleted stem cell transplant. The receptors were sampled from a male patient younger than 18 who had a stem cell transplant for acute lymphoblastic leukemia, so the T cells may come from the graft donor. The CDR3 runs from the conserved cysteine through the conserved F or W. A D gene is named only where the DNA matches it firmly. Not all rows give a size; the values are once, few, many and, for expanded clones, a class.

TRBV9,TRBJ1-2,.,.,CASSVGKQSYGYTF,TGTGCCAGCAGCGTAGGAAAGCAGAGCTATGGCTACACCTTC
TRBV27,TRBJ1-6,.,few,CASAGLSSYNSPLHF,TGTGCCAGCGCAGGATTAAGCTCCTATAATTCACCCCTCCACTTT
TRBV29-1,TRBJ2-1,.,.,CSVAFDRDFYNEQFF,TGCAGCGTCGCTTTCGACAGGGACTTCTACAATGAGCAGTTCTTC
TRBV15,TRBJ2-1,TRBD2,.,CATSPNSGNEQFF,TGTGCCACCAGCCCGAATAGCGGGAATGAGCAGTTCTTC
TRBV4-1,TRBJ1-1,.,.,CASSQESSPFIGPISGAFF,TGCGCCAGCAGCCAAGAATCATCCCCTTTCATAGGTCCCATTTCTGGAGCTTTCTTT
TRBV27,TRBJ2-2,.,.,CASSLKRQGRTGELFF,TGTGCCAGCAGTTTAAAGAGGCAGGGAAGAACCGGGGAGCTGTTTTTT
TRBV29-1,TRBJ2-7,TRBD1,.,CSVEYFGQGKSYEQYF,TGCAGCGTCGAATACTTCGGACAGGGAAAATCTTACGAGCAGTACTTC
TRBV21-1,TRBJ2-4,.,.,CASSKGASGRARRDIQYF,TGTGCCAGCAGCAAAGGGGCTAGCGGGAGGGCCAGAAGGGACATTCAGTACTTC
TRBV6-1,TRBJ2-7,.,few,CASRDGGLVEQYF,TGTGCCAGCCGGGACGGGGGTCTTGTCGAGCAGTACTTC
TRBV7-7,TRBJ2-1,TRBD1,few,CASSYRGASSYNEQFF,TGTGCCAGCAGCTACAGGGGGGCCAGCTCCTACAATGAGCAGTTCTTC